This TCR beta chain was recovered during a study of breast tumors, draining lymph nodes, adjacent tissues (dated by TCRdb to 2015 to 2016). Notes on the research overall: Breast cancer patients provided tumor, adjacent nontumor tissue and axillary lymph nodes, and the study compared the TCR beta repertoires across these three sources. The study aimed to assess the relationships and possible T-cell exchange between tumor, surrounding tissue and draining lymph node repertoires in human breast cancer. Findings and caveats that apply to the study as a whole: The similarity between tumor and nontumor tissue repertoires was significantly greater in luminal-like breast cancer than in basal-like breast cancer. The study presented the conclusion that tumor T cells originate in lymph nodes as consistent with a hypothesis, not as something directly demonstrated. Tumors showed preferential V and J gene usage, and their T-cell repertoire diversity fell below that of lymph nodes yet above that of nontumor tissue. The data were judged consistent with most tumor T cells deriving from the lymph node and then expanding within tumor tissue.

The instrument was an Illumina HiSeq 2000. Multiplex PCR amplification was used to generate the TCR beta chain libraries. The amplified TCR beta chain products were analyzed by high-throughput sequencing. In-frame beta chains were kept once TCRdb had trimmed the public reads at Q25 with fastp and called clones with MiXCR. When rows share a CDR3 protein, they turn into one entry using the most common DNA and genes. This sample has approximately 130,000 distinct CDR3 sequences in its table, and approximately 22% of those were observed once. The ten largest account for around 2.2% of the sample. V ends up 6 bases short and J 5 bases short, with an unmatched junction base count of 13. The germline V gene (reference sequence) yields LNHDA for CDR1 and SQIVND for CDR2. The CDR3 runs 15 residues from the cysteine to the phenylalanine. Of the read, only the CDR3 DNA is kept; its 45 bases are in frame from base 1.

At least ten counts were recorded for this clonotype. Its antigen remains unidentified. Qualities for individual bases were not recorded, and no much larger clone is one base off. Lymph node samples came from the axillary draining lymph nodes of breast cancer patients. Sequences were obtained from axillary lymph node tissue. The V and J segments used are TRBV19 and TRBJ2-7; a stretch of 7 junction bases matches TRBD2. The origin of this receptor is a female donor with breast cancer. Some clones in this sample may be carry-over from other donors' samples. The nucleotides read TGTGCCAGTAGGGGGACTAACGGGAGTTTGAACGAGCAGTACTTC. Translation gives CASRGTNGSLNEQYF.